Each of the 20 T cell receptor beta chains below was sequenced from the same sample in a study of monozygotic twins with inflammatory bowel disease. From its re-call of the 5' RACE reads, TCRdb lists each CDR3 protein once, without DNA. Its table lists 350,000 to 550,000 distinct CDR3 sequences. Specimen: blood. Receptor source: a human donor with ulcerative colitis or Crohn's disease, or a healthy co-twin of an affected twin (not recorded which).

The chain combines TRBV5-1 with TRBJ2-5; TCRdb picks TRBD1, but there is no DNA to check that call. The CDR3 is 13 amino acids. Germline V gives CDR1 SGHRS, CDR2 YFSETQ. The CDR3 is CASNAGGQETQYF.

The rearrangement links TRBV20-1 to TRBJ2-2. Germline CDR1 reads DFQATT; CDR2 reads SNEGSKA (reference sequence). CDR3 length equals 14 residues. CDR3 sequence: CSALDPRNTGELFF.

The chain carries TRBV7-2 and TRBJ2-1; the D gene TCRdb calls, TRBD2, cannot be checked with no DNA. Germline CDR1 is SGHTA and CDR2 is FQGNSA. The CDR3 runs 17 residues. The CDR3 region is CASSPRTSPSSYNEQFF.

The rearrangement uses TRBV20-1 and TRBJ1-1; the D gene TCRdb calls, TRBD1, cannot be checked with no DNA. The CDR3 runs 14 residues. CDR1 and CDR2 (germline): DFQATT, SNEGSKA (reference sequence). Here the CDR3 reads CSASGQGASKEAFF.

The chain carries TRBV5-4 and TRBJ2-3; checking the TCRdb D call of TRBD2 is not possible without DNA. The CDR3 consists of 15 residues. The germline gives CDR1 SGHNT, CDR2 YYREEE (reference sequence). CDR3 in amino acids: CASSSTLGGTDTQYF.

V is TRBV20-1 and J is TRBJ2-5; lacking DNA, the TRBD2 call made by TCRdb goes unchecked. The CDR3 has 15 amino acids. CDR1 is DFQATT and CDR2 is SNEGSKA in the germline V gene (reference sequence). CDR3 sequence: CSARDLDSNGETQYF.

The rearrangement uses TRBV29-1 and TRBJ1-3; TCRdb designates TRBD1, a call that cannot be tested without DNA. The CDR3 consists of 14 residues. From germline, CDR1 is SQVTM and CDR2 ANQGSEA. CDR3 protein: CSVEEGASGNTIYF.

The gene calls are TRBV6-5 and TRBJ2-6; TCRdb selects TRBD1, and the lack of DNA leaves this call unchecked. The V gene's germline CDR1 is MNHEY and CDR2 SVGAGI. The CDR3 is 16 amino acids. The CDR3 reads CASSSRGRAGANVLTF.

CDR3 sequence: CASSLFRGWKTEAFF. The chain links TRBV14 to TRBJ1-1; absent DNA, TCRdb's TRBD1 call cannot be checked. CDR3 length equals 15 residues. Germline V lookup: CDR1 SGHDN, CDR2 FVKESK.

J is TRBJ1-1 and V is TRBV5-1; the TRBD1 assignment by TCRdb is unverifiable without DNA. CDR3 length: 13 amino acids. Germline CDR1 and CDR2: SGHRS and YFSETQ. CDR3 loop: CASSDRGQRQAFF.

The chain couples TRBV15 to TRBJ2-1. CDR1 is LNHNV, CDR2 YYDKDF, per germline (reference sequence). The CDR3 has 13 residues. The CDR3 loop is CATSRGSDNEQFF.

CDR3 in amino acids: CASSFVRADTQYF. The chain joins TRBV6-2 or TRBV6-3 to TRBJ2-3; TCRdb's D gene call, TRBD1, goes unchecked for lack of DNA. Germline CDR1 MNHEY, CDR2 SVGEGT. CDR3 length: 13 residues.

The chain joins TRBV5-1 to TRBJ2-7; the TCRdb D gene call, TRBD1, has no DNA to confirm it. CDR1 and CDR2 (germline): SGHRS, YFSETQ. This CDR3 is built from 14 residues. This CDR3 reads CASSLDGSPYEQYF.

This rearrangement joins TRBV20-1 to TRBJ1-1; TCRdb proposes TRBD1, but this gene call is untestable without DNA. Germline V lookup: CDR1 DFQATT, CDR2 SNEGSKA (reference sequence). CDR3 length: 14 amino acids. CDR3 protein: CSAMLTGQGIVAFF.

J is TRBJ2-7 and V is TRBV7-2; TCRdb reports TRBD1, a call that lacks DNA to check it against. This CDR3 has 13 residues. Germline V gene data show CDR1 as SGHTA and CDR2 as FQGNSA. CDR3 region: CASSSTVFYEQYF.

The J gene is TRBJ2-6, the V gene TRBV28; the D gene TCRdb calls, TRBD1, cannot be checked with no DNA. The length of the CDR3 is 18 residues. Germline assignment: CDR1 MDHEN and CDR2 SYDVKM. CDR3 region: CASIPGGTGPSGANVLTF.

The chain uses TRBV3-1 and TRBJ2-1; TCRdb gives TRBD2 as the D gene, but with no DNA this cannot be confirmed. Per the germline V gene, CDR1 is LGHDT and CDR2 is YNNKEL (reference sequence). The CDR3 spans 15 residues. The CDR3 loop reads CASSSRAGNKDEQFF.

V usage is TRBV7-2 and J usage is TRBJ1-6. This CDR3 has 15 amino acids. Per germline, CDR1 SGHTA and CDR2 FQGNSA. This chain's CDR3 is CASSLGAGVGSPLHF.

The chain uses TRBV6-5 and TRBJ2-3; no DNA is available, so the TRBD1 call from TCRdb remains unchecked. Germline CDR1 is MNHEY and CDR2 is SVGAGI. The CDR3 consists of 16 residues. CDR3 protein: CASSNGLGYSTDTQYF.

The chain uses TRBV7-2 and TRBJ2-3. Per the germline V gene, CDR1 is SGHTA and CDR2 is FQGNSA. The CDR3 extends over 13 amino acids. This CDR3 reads CASSRVRSDTQYF.